These 21 T cell receptor beta chains were all obtained from the same sample, sequenced in a study of blood T cells in healthy people across ages. Next came a second PCR, run for about 7 to 12 cycles, which used a sample-barcoded 5' primer along with a J-beta primer mix. TCRdb redid the calling of the 5' RACE reads with MiXCR, one entry per CDR3 protein. The profile shows some 710,000 distinct CDR3 sequences, over 20% of them singletons. The sequenced sample was blood. The receptor set was obtained from a man between 65 and 85 years old in good health.

Ten or more counts support this clonotype. The CDR3 loop reads CASSLDSYGYTF. DNA for the CDR3: TGCGCCAGCAGCTTGGACAGCTATGGCTACACCTTC. The chain has TRBV5-1 and TRBJ1-2; D call uncertain. Germline V gene sequence: CDR1 SGHRS, CDR2 YFSETQ. V gave up 0 bases and J gave up 4 bases, with 4 bases separating them. The CDR3 runs to 12 residues.

This clonotype turned up a few times. This chain uses TRBV20-1 with TRBJ2-1; 10 bases are a match to TRBD2. The CDR3 consists of 16 residues. Germline V gene sequence: CDR1 DFQATT, CDR2 SNEGSKA (reference sequence). The V and J ends lost 2 bases and 5 bases, in that order; junction bases with no gene match: 9. The CDR3, as DNA: TGCAGTGCTAGACCGCCGCTAGCGGGAGTTCACAATGAGCAGTTCTTC. The encoded protein is CSARPPLAGVHNEQFF.

This clonotype showed up many times. Here the CDR3 reads CSVERQADTQYF. CDR3 sequence (DNA): TGCAGCGTTGAAAGACAAGCAGATACGCAGTATTTT. The gene calls are TRBV29-1 and TRBJ2-3; D remains unclear. The germline V and J ends were trimmed by 2 bases and 4 bases, with 7 bases remaining between them. Germline V gene data show CDR1 as SQVTM and CDR2 as ANQGSEA. CDR3 length: 12 residues.

This chain joins TRBV20-1 and TRBJ1-5; weak D call: TRBD1 (5 bases). V dropped 5 bases and J dropped 5 bases, with 19 bases sitting between them. Germline V gene data show CDR1 as DFQATT and CDR2 as SNEGSKA (reference sequence). The CDR3 consists of 15 residues. CDR3 coding DNA: TGCAGTGCTCTAGGTAGAACAGGAAGGGATCAGCCCCAGCATTTT. Residues: CSALGRTGRDQPQHF.

The chain has TRBV19 and TRBJ1-2; no clear D gene. V gave up 6 bases and J gave up 8 bases, with 16 bases separating them. The CDR3 extends over 13 amino acids. Germline values: CDR1 LNHDA, CDR2 SQIVND (reference sequence). This chain's CDR3 is CASSLVGFQGYTF. The CDR3 coding sequence is TGTGCCAGTAGCCTCGTGGGTTTTCAAGGCTACACCTTC.

The V and J genes are TRBV4-2 and TRBJ1-3; tentative D call: TRBD1 (5 bases). CDR3 length: 15 amino acids. Germline V gene sequence: CDR1 LGHNA, CDR2 YNFKEQ. Trimming shortened V by 1 base and J by 3 bases, and 10 bases separated the two germline ends. The CDR3 DNA follows: TGTGCCAGCAGCCAAGCCCGAGGGGTTGGAAACACCATATATTTT. Translation gives CASSQARGVGNTIYF.

This clonotype was picked up many times. Germline and junction disagree at one end, which may indicate a read error. DNA of the CDR3: TGTGCCAGCAGCCCCGGGACTACCAGCACAGATACGCAGTATTTT. Protein product: CASSPGTTSTDTQYF. This sequence joins TRBV5-1 and TRBJ2-3, with TRBD2 identical over 7 bases. CDR3 length: 15 residues. In germline, CDR1 is SGHRS, CDR2 YFSETQ.

This chain uses TRBV20-1 with TRBJ2-5, with 11 bases lining up with TRBD1. This CDR3 is built from 15 residues. Germline assignment: CDR1 DFQATT and CDR2 SNEGSKA (reference sequence). V was clipped by 4 bases and J by 2 bases; unmatched bases: 6. CDR3 protein: CSATTGTGGQETQYF. CDR3 coding DNA: TGCAGTGCTACGACCGGGACAGGGGGACAAGAGACCCAGTACTTC.

The chain couples TRBV27 to TRBJ1-3; no firm D call. CDR3 size: 15 residues. V shed 6 bases and J shed 2 bases, with 14 bases lying between them. CDR1 is MNHEY, CDR2 SMNVEV, per germline (reference sequence). CDR3 protein: CASSPLGDPGNTIYF. In DNA form, the CDR3 reads TGTGCCAGCAGCCCCCTGGGTGACCCTGGAAACACCATATATTTT.

This clonotype was recorded a few times. This chain connects TRBV6-2 or TRBV6-3 to TRBJ2-7; TRBD1 might be the D (6 bases). Germline V CDR1 and CDR2: MNHEY, SVGEGT. V lost 8 bases and J 0 bases, leaving 20 bases between the germline ends. CDR3 length equals 16 residues. DNA for the CDR3: TGTGCCAGCGGGAGTCCAGGGGATCCACGCTCCTACGAGCAGTACTTC. Amino acid sequence: CASGSPGDPRSYEQYF.

The CDR3: CASSNQGGGEKLFF. The CDR3 nucleotides are TGTGCCAGCAGCAACCAGGGGGGCGGAGAAAAACTGTTTTTT. The chain uses TRBV7-9 and TRBJ1-4, with 7 bases lining up with TRBD1. From germline, CDR1 is SEHNR and CDR2 FQNEAQ (reference sequence). The CDR3 is 14 residues long. Trimming cost V 5 bases and J 8 bases; bases outside gene matches: 8.

This clonotype was seen only once. The gene calls are TRBV12-3 or TRBV12-4 and TRBJ1-1; maybe TRBD1 (6 bases). Trimming took 1 base from V and 10 from J, leaving 10 bases between them. The CDR3 consists of 12 residues. CDR3 sequence (DNA): TGTGCCAGCAGTTTAGGGGGGGCGGTAGCTTTCTTT. Protein product: CASSLGGAVAFF.

This clonotype was seen ten or more times. CDR3 coding DNA: TGCAGTGCTCAACTGGCAGGGGAAGTCGGAAACACCATATATTTT. Amino acid sequence: CSAQLAGEVGNTIYF. V gene TRBV20-1 combines with J gene TRBJ1-3; D possibly corresponds to TRBD1 (6 bases). Germline CDR1 DFQATT, CDR2 SNEGSKA (reference sequence). The CDR3 sequence is 15 residues long. Trimming left V 5 bases short and J 4 bases short, with 18 bases between.

The sample holds a few counts of this clonotype. The genes are TRBV29-1 and TRBJ2-4; maybe TRBD1 (6 bases). This CDR3 is 15 amino acids long. Germline V lookup: CDR1 SQVTM, CDR2 ANQGSEA. Deletions cut 3 bases from V and 0 bases from J, with 12 bases between. This CDR3 reads CSVERTELAKNIQYF. CDR3 sequence (DNA): TGCAGCGTTGAGCGGACAGAACTAGCCAAAAACATTCAGTACTTC.

V and J are TRBV20-1 and TRBJ2-5, with 9 positions matching TRBD1. The assigned J gene may be wrong: the sequence end matches TRBJ2-7 better. The CDR3 covers 14 residues. In germline, CDR1 is DFQATT, CDR2 SNEGSKA (reference sequence). In nucleotides, the CDR3 is TGCAGTGCTACGAGACAGGGGGTGACCTACGAGCAGTACTTC. This translates into CSATRQGVTYEQYF.

This rearrangement joins TRBV2 to TRBJ1-4; D call uncertain. Trimming pared 8 bases from V and 8 bases from J, leaving 21 bases between. The length of the CDR3 is 15 residues. The germline gives CDR1 SNHLY, CDR2 FYNNEI. The CDR3 region has the DNA TGTGCCAGCGTACGAACGGAGAGTAGCGGGGAAAAACTGTTTTTT. Its protein is CASVRTESSGEKLFF.

The V call is TRBV12-3 or TRBV12-4, the J call TRBJ2-3; no firm D call. This CDR3 has 16 amino acids. V lost 1 base to trimming and J lost 5 bases, with 16 bases between them. This CDR3 reads CASSLGNFPSVDTQYF. Here the CDR3 DNA reads TGTGCCAGCAGTTTAGGCAACTTCCCTTCGGTAGATACGCAGTATTTT.

This sequence joins TRBV24-1 and TRBJ2-5, with D tentatively TRBD1 (5 bases). The ends were cut back, 0 bases at V and 7 bases at J, with 14 bases in the middle. Per the germline V gene, CDR1 is KGHDR and CDR2 is SFDVKD. The CDR3 is 15 amino acids. CDR3 region: CATSDLTRRGGTQYF. In DNA, the CDR3 is TGTGCCACCAGTGATTTGACCAGAAGGGGCGGGACCCAGTACTTC.

This chain links TRBV11-2 with TRBJ2-1; tentative D call: TRBD2 (6 bases). Trimming removed 2 bases at V and 0 bases at J, with 20 bases between. The CDR3 loop spans 19 amino acids. Germline V CDR1 and CDR2: SGHAT, FQNNGV. This CDR3 reads CASSLPRGSIYSSYNEQFF. The DNA for the CDR3 is TGTGCCAGCAGCTTACCCCGGGGGAGCATCTATAGCTCCTACAATGAGCAGTTCTTC.

J is TRBJ2-3 and V is TRBV7-9; 8 bases agree with TRBD1. Germline CDR1 reads SEHNR; CDR2 reads FQNEAQ (reference sequence). V was clipped by 0 bases and J by 2 bases; unmatched bases: 7. This CDR3 has 17 residues. CDR3 sequence: CASSLASGTGHTDTQYF. In nucleotides, the CDR3 is TGTGCCAGCAGCTTAGCGTCCGGGACAGGACACACAGATACGCAGTATTTT.

Details on this clonotype: This likely comes from a read error, as the CDR3 has no conserved phenylalanine or tryptophan at its end. The limits of the CDR3 on the DNA are not certain, so only TCRdb's listed CDR3 is given. The V call is TRBV10-3, the J call TRBJ2-5; the table's D gene call, TRBD1, was not cross checked with the DNA. The length of the CDR3 is 13 amino acids, counting both ends. Germline V gene sequence: CDR1 ENHRY, CDR2 SYGVKD. This CDR3 is CAIRNTQPGRVYV.